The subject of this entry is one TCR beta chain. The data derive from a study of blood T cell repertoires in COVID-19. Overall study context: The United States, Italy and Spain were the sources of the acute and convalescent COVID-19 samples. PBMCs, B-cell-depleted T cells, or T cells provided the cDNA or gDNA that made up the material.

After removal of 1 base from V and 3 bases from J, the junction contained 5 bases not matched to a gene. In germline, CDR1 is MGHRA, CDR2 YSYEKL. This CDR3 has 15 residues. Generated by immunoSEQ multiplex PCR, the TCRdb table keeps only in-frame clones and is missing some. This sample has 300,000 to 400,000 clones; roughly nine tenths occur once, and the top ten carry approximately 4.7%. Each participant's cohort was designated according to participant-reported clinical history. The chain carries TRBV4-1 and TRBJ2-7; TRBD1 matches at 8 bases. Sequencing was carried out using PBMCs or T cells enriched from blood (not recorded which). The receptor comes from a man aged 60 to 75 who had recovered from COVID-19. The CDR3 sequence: CASSQAPGGFYEQYF. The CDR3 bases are TGCGCCAGCAGCCAAGCGCCAGGGGGCTTCTACGAGCAGTACTTC.